The 26 T cell receptor beta chains below all came from one sample that was sequenced in a study of cytomegalovirus exposure and HLA in healthy donors. PCR involved 60 Vbeta and 13 Jbeta primers. Assay used: immunoSEQ multiplex PCR; TCRdb lists only in-frame clones, some missing. Among 160,000 or so clones listed, around three quarters were seen once. Material: PBMCs. The receptors were sampled from a woman between 40 and 50 years old in good health and CMV-seronegative.

This chain connects TRBV28 to TRBJ1-1; D is undetermined. The CDR3 runs to 12 residues. In germline, CDR1 is MDHEN, CDR2 SYDVKM. Trimming shortened V by 7 bases and J by 6 bases, and 12 bases separated the two germline ends. The CDR3 reads CASKRGVAEAFF. For the CDR3, the DNA is TGTGCCAGCAAACGCGGGGTGGCTGAAGCTTTCTTT. The full variable domain, in which reference TRBV28 and TRBJ1-1 provide the parts outside the CDR3, is DVKVTQSSRYLVKRTGEKVFLECVQDMDHENMFWYRQDPGLGLRLIYFSYDVKMKEKGDIPEGYSVSREKKERFSLILESASTNQTSMYLCASKRGVAEAFFGQGTRLTVV.

This rearrangement joins TRBV5-6 to TRBJ2-5; the match to TRBD2 covers 11 bases. The trim removed 1 base at V and 5 bases at J, leaving 10 bases unmatched. The CDR3 consists of 17 residues. Germline CDR1 is SGHDT and CDR2 is YYEEEE. CDR3 amino acids: CASSLTSGSLQGETQYF. In DNA form, the CDR3 reads TGTGCCAGCAGCTTGACTAGCGGGAGTCTCCAGGGTGAGACCCAGTACTTC.

The chain employs TRBV9 and TRBJ2-4; the match to TRBD2 covers 7 bases. The J segment lost 7 bases and the V segment lost 0 bases, leaving 4 bases of the junction unmatched. CDR3 length: 14 amino acids. CDR1 is SGDLS, CDR2 YYNGEE, per germline. In DNA, the CDR3 is TGTGCCAGCAGCGTAGCGGGAGGCAAGAACATTCAGTACTTC. Protein sequence: CASSVAGGKNIQYF.

V gene TRBV7-9 combines with J gene TRBJ1-1; perhaps TRBD1 as D (6 bases). V was clipped by 10 bases and J by 3 bases, with 15 bases between them. Germline CDR1 is SEHNR and CDR2 is FQNEAQ (reference sequence). The CDR3 runs to 13 residues. The CDR3 protein is CATHAGADTEAFF. The CDR3 region has the DNA TGTGCCACACACGCGGGGGCGGACACTGAAGCTTTCTTT.

The genes are TRBV28 and TRBJ2-3; D call uncertain. Germline V lookup: CDR1 MDHEN, CDR2 SYDVKM. The CDR3 runs to 14 residues. V gave up 7 bases and J gave up 4 bases, with 15 bases separating them. This CDR3 reads CASNPPEAPDTQYF. The CDR3 DNA reads TGTGCCAGCAATCCCCCTGAAGCCCCAGATACGCAGTATTTT. Full variable domain (remainder filled in from reference TRBV28 and TRBJ2-3): DVKVTQSSRYLVKRTGEKVFLECVQDMDHENMFWYRQDPGLGLRLIYFSYDVKMKEKGDIPEGYSVSREKKERFSLILESASTNQTSMYLCASNPPEAPDTQYFGPGTRLTVL.

This clone was observed once. The V and J genes are TRBV15 and TRBJ2-1; TRBD2 agrees at 8 bases. Germline lookup yields CDR1 LNHNV and CDR2 YYDKDF (reference sequence). This CDR3 region has 16 residues. The J segment lost 7 bases and the V segment lost 5 bases, leaving 13 bases of the junction unmatched. The CDR3 nucleotides read TGTGCCACCAGCCGAGGGCCAGCGGGAGTTGGAAATGAGCAGTTCTTC. Residues: CATSRGPAGVGNEQFF.

This clone was observed a few times. Written as DNA, the CDR3 is TGTGCCAGCAGTCCATGGGCAGGGCGTAATGAAAAACTGTTTTTT. This encodes CASSPWAGRNEKLFF. V is TRBV27 and J is TRBJ1-4, with a possible D match to TRBD1 (5 bases). The CDR3 has 15 residues. Germline lookup yields CDR1 MNHEY and CDR2 SMNVEV (reference sequence). V was cut by 5 bases and J by 4 bases, with 14 bases left in between.

The V and J genes are TRBV5-1 and TRBJ1-1; D not resolved. The germline V gene encodes CDR1 SGHRS and CDR2 YFSETQ. Trimming stripped 4 bases from V and 1 base from J, with 11 bases between. The CDR3 extends over 14 amino acids. CDR3 DNA: TGCGCCAGCAGCCCTTGGCGGGGGAACACTGAAGCTTTCTTT. Its translation is CASSPWRGNTEAFF.

The V and J genes are TRBV10-3 and TRBJ2-3, with a weak D call TRBD2 (5 bases). V was trimmed by 5 bases and J by 4 bases, leaving 10 bases between them. Germline CDR1 ENHRY, CDR2 SYGVKD. There are 13 residues in the CDR3. DNA for the CDR3: TGTGCCATCAGTCTTGAGGGAGCAGATACGCAGTATTTT. Amino acids: CAISLEGADTQYF.

The V and J genes are TRBV6-1 and TRBJ1-5, with 7 bases matching TRBD1. CDR1 MNHNS and CDR2 SASEGT come from the germline V gene. The CDR3 is made up of 19 amino acids. Trimming took 4 bases from V and 6 from J; bases not matched to a gene: 21. CDR3 sequence reads: CASSARTGPNARPFQPQHF. CDR3 in DNA: TGTGCCAGCAGTGCCAGGACAGGTCCCAACGCCCGGCCATTTCAGCCCCAGCATTTT.

The chain joins TRBV7-8 to TRBJ2-7; D possibly corresponds to TRBD2 (5 bases). Trimming took off 0 bases at V and 1 base at J, with 7 bases between the two ends. Per germline, CDR1 SGHVS and CDR2 FQNEAQ. The CDR3 covers 14 residues. In DNA form, the CDR3 reads TGTGCCAGCAGCTTAGCCCCGGGATCCTACGAGCAGTACTTC. Its translation is CASSLAPGSYEQYF.

In its sample, this clone was seen once. The chain carries TRBV28 and TRBJ1-1; D possibly corresponds to TRBD1 (6 bases). Trimming shortened V by 4 bases and J by 4 bases, and 19 bases separated the two germline ends. Germline CDR1 and CDR2: MDHEN and SYDVKM. The CDR3 is made up of 16 amino acids. The CDR3 region has the DNA TGTGCCAGCAGTTCCCTGGCAGGGCAGGGGATCACTGAAGCTTTCTTT. It encodes CASSSLAGQGITEAFF.

The rearrangement joins TRBV19 to TRBJ2-7; 8 bases are shared with TRBD1. J gave up 1 base and V 4 bases, and 15 bases lay outside the gene matches. This CDR3 is built from 18 residues. The V gene's germline CDR1 is LNHDA and CDR2 SQIVND (reference sequence). As DNA, the CDR3 is TGTGCCAGTAGTAAGCGTGGGCAGGGGGCGATCGGATCCTACGAGCAGTACTTC. This encodes CASSKRGQGAIGSYEQYF.

The rearrangement uses TRBV6-1 and TRBJ2-3; TRBD1 matches 7 bases. Germline V gene lookup returns CDR1 MNHNS and CDR2 SASEGT. The CDR3 contains 15 residues. V lost 6 bases and J lost 0; bases outside the gene matches: 6. The CDR3 loop reads CASRHRDSSTDTQYF. The CDR3 DNA is TGTGCCAGCAGACACCGGGACAGTAGCACAGATACGCAGTATTTT.

The V and J genes are TRBV6-6 and TRBJ1-1, with 8 bases aligning to TRBD1. The CDR3 covers 14 residues. Germline-derived CDR1 and CDR2 are MNHNY and SVGAGI (reference sequence). V gave up 6 bases and J gave up 4 bases; unmatched junction bases: 7. The CDR3 coding sequence is TGTGCCAGCAGCGATTATACAGGGGGCACTGAAGCTTTCTTT. Protein product: CASSDYTGGTEAFF.

The J gene is TRBJ1-1, the V gene TRBV4-1; no firm D call. V lost 5 bases to trimming and J lost 4 bases, with 17 bases between them. The V gene's germline CDR1 is MGHRA and CDR2 YSYEKL. The CDR3 totals 15 residues. CDR3 nucleotide sequence: TGCGCCAGCAGCTCACCGGATAGGGAGGGCACTGAAGCTTTCTTT. This gives the protein CASSSPDREGTEAFF.

The table lists this clone with a count of one. The chain uses TRBV19 and TRBJ2-3; 13 nucleotides match TRBD2. The CDR3 has 19 residues. Per germline, CDR1 LNHDA and CDR2 SQIVND (reference sequence). The junction had 10 bases not matched to a gene; V was cut back by 4 bases and J by 0 bases. The CDR3 spells CASSTWTSGRLSSTDTQYF. The CDR3, as DNA: TGTGCCAGTAGTACCTGGACTAGCGGGAGACTCTCTAGCACAGATACGCAGTATTTT.

The CDR3 reads CASSTGLKRTEAFF. The CDR3 nucleotides read TGTGCCAGCAGCACAGGGTTAAAGAGGACTGAAGCTTTCTTT. V and J are TRBV5-8 and TRBJ1-1, with TRBD1 as a possible D gene (6 bases). This CDR3 contains 14 residues. V lost 4 bases and J lost 5, with 15 bases in between. CDR1 is SGHTS and CDR2 is YDEGEE in the germline V gene.

This rearrangement joins TRBV6-1 to TRBJ2-1; 11 nucleotides agree with TRBD2. The junction had 4 bases not matched to a gene; V was cut back by 5 bases and J by 4 bases. The CDR3 contains 15 residues. Germline values: CDR1 MNHNS, CDR2 SASEGT. CDR3 amino acids: CASSTTSGRYNEQFF. CDR3 DNA sequence: TGTGCCAGCAGTACCACTAGCGGGAGATACAATGAGCAGTTCTTC.

This clone was seen a few times. V usage is TRBV6-5 and J usage is TRBJ1-5; 7 nucleotides line up with TRBD1. The CDR3 has 15 amino acids. V gave up 2 bases and J gave up 2 bases; unmatched junction bases: 3. Germline CDR1 and CDR2: MNHEY and SVGAGI. This CDR3 is CASSYRDRGNQPQHF. CDR3 DNA: TGTGCCAGCAGTTACCGCGACAGGGGCAATCAGCCCCAGCATTTT.

The rearrangement links TRBV15 to TRBJ1-5; D is unclear. The germline V and J ends were trimmed by 0 bases and 1 base, with 13 bases remaining between them. CDR1 and CDR2 from the germline V gene are LNHNV and YYDKDF (reference sequence). This CDR3 has 17 amino acids. The CDR3 nucleotides are TGTGCCACCAGCAGAGATCGACTATCCAGGAGCAATCAGCCCCAGCATTTT. Protein sequence: CATSRDRLSRSNQPQHF. Full variable domain (missing parts from reference TRBV15 and TRBJ1-5): DAMVIQNPRYQVTQFGKPVTLSCSQTLNHNVMYWYQQKSSQAPKLLFHYYDKDFNNEADTPDNFQSRRPNTSFCFLDIRSPGLGDTAMYLCATSRDRLSRSNQPQHFGDGTRLSIL.

This sequence joins TRBV19 and TRBJ1-2; possible D gene TRBD1, 5 bases. Germline assignment: CDR1 LNHDA and CDR2 SQIVND (reference sequence). Trimming pared 10 bases from V and 5 bases from J, leaving 11 bases between. The CDR3 is made up of 11 amino acids. The DNA for the CDR3 is TGTGCCACGACGGAGGGGTATGGCTACACCTTC. Its protein is CATTEGYGYTF.

The chain carries TRBV27 and TRBJ1-1, with 10 bases lining up with TRBD1. Trimming took 5 bases from V and 1 from J; bases not matched to a gene: 1. The length of the CDR3 is 14 residues. In germline, CDR1 is MNHEY, CDR2 SMNVEV (reference sequence). CDR3 sequence reads: CASSRDRGNTEAFF. The CDR3, as DNA: TGTGCCAGCAGTCGGGACAGGGGGAACACTGAAGCTTTCTTT.

The V call is TRBV5-1, the J call TRBJ2-3; TRBD2 might be the D (6 bases). V lost 9 bases, J lost 0 bases, and 14 bases lay in between. CDR1 is SGHRS, CDR2 YFSETQ, per germline. The CDR3 runs 14 residues. The CDR3 DNA follows: TGCGCCACCCGGGACTTCTCTAGCACAGATACGCAGTATTTT. Protein product: CATRDFSSTDTQYF.

The chain recombines TRBV6-4 with TRBJ2-1, with D unclear. The germline V and J ends were trimmed by 2 bases and 4 bases, with 15 bases remaining between them. The CDR3 loop spans 16 amino acids. Germline-derived CDR1 and CDR2 are MRHNA and SNTAGT. CDR3 sequence (DNA): TGTGCCAGCAGTGACCGCTTAAGTATGACATACAATGAGCAGTTCTTC. Protein sequence: CASSDRLSMTYNEQFF.

This clone occurred a few times. The V gene is TRBV4-1, the J gene TRBJ2-1, with D uncertain. The CDR3 is 14 residues long. In germline, CDR1 is MGHRA, CDR2 YSYEKL. Trimming shortened V by 4 bases and J by 5 bases, and 12 bases separated the two germline ends. This CDR3 reads CASSLDSFNNEQFF. For the CDR3, the DNA is TGCGCCAGCAGCCTAGATTCCTTTAACAATGAGCAGTTCTTC.